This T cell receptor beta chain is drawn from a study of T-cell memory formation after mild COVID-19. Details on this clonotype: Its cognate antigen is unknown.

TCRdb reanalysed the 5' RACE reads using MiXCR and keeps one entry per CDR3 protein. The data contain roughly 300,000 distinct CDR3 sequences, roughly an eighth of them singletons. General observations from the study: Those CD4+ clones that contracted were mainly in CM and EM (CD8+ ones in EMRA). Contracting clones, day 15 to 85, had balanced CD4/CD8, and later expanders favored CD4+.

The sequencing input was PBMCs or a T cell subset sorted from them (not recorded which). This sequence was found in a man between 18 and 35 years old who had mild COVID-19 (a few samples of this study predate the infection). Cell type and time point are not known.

CDR3 sequence reads: CASTIGVASYSTDTQYF. CDR3 in DNA: TGTGCCAGCACCATAGGGGTGGCTAGCTATAGCACAGATACGCAGTATTTT. The V and J genes are TRBV12-3 or TRBV12-4 and TRBJ2-3; the D gene could be TRBD1 or TRBD2 (5 bases each). This CDR3 region has 17 residues. With 7 bases removed from V and 0 bases from J, the gap between germline ends came to 20 bases.